The 22 T cell receptor beta chains below all came from one sample that was sequenced in a study of blood T cell repertoires in COVID-19 (dated by TCRdb to 2018 to 2021). Library preparation was by the immunoSEQ multiplex PCR assay. The table comes from immuneACCESS by way of TCRdb, which keeps in-frame sequences with V and J called. Part of the clones is missing from these tables; in studies checked, under half for an unresolved V gene and the rest for unknown reasons. The sample table shows 150,000 to 200,000 clones, and around nine tenths are seen once. The ten largest make up less than 3.5% of the sample. Sequenced material: peripheral blood. The receptors were gathered from a man in his 70s with acute or convalescent COVID-19.

V usage is TRBV27 and J usage is TRBJ2-7; 8 nucleotides line up with TRBD2. The V gene end was trimmed by 0 bases and the J gene end by 2 bases; junction bases not matched to a gene: 0. The germline V gene has CDR1 MNHEY and CDR2 SMNVEV (reference sequence). This CDR3 contains 14 residues. The CDR3 DNA sequence: TGTGCCAGCAGTTTATCGCGGGGGGCCTACGAGCAGTACTTC. The encoded protein is CASSLSRGAYEQYF.

The chain has TRBV5-1 and TRBJ2-2; possible D gene TRBD2, 6 bases. V was pared by 0 bases and J by 4 bases, with 16 bases between. From germline, CDR1 is SGHRS and CDR2 YFSETQ. This CDR3 has 17 amino acids. The CDR3 DNA reads TGCGCCAGCAGCTTGGCCGCGGGGCCCCTAGCCACCGGGGAGCTGTTTTTT. The encoded protein is CASSLAAGPLATGELFF.

V gene TRBV7-8 combines with J gene TRBJ2-7, with TRBD2 as a possible D gene (6 bases). V shed 0 bases and J shed 7 bases, with 19 bases lying between them. The germline CDR1 and CDR2 sequences are SGHVS and FQNEAQ. The CDR3 covers 16 residues. This chain's CDR3 is CASSLAGGRAISEQYF. Here the CDR3 DNA reads TGTGCCAGCAGCTTAGCGGGAGGCAGGGCTATATCAGAGCAGTACTTC.

CDR3 amino acids: CATSALFSGGELFF. The CDR3 nucleotides read TGTGCCACCAGCGCCCTCTTTAGCGGCGGGGAGCTGTTTTTT. The chain combines TRBV15 with TRBJ2-2, with D possibly being TRBD2 (6 bases). The V gene lost 5 bases and the J gene lost 7 bases, with 14 bases spanning the gap. The CDR3 loop spans 14 amino acids. Per germline, CDR1 LNHNV and CDR2 YYDKDF (reference sequence).

V gene TRBV5-5 combines with J gene TRBJ1-1; D is ambiguous. CDR1 and CDR2 from the germline V gene are SGHKS and YYEKEE (reference sequence). The CDR3 consists of 15 residues. The ends were cut back, 0 bases at V and 4 bases at J, with 13 bases in the middle. Written as DNA, the CDR3 is TGTGCCAGCAGCTTGGCCGGGTGGTCCGGCACTGAAGCTTTCTTT. This encodes CASSLAGWSGTEAFF.

CDR3 residues: CASSPGRDSKQETQYF. CDR3 nucleotides: TGTGCCAGCTCACCTGGCCGGGACAGCAAACAAGAGACCCAGTACTTC. The chain couples TRBV18 to TRBJ2-5; 7 bases map to TRBD1. The CDR3 loop spans 16 amino acids. V lost 3 bases to trimming and J lost 2 bases; unmatched junction nucleotides: 9. Germline CDR1 reads KGHSH; CDR2 reads LQKENI.

This CDR3 reads CASSLGQPLSGNTIYF. The CDR3, as DNA: TGCGCCAGCAGCCTGGGACAGCCTCTCTCTGGAAACACCATATATTTT. The chain recombines TRBV5-1 with TRBJ1-3; 7 bases match TRBD1. Losses at the gene ends were 4 bases for V and 0 bases for J; bases not matched to a gene: 7. The CDR3 loop spans 16 amino acids. From germline, CDR1 is SGHRS and CDR2 YFSETQ.

This sequence joins TRBV4-2 and TRBJ2-3; tentatively, D is TRBD1 (6 bases). Trimming pared 2 bases from V and 0 bases from J, leaving 12 bases between. In germline, CDR1 is LGHNA, CDR2 YNFKEQ. The CDR3 length is 16 residues. CDR3 protein: CASSQPGTTSTDTQYF. The CDR3 DNA follows: TGTGCCAGCAGCCAACCCGGGACAACTAGCACAGATACGCAGTATTTT.

This chain uses TRBV2 with TRBJ2-1; 8 bases agree with TRBD2. V lost 2 bases and J lost 9; bases outside the gene matches: 3. Germline V lookup: CDR1 SNHLY, CDR2 FYNNEI. The CDR3 covers 13 residues. CDR3 sequence: CASSEWTSSEQFF. The CDR3 region has the DNA TGTGCCAGCAGTGAATGGACTAGCTCTGAGCAGTTCTTC.

The chain joins TRBV28 to TRBJ2-3, with D hard to call. This CDR3 spans 13 amino acids. Germline CDR1 reads MDHEN; CDR2 reads SYDVKM. Trimming removed 3 bases from V and 2 bases from J, with 6 bases in between. CDR3 nucleotide sequence: TGTGCCAGCAGTTTCGTTATCACAGATACGCAGTATTTT. Translating gives CASSFVITDTQYF.

The rearrangement uses TRBV27 and TRBJ2-1; D is possibly TRBD2 (5 bases). The V and J ends lost 7 bases and 9 bases respectively, with 22 bases between them. There are 15 residues in the CDR3. Per the germline V gene, CDR1 is MNHEY and CDR2 is SMNVEV (reference sequence). CDR3 in DNA: TGTGCCAGCACCCAAAGCGGCGGTTTCTCGGGTGAGCAGTTCTTC. Amino acid sequence: CASTQSGGFSGEQFF.

DNA for the CDR3: TGCGCCAGCAGCCAACGCGGGGGAATCGAAAAACTGTTTTTT. Amino acids: CASSQRGGIEKLFF. The J gene is TRBJ1-4, the V gene TRBV4-3, with a weak D call TRBD1 (5 bases). V was trimmed by 2 bases and J by 8 bases, leaving 12 bases between them. The CDR3 length is 14 residues. Germline CDR1 is LGHNA and CDR2 is YSLEER.

V is TRBV4-2 and J is TRBJ1-6, with 7 bases that match TRBD1. CDR3 length: 14 residues. V dropped 4 bases and J dropped 5; count of bases not matched to a gene: 2. Looked up from germline, CDR1 is LGHNA and CDR2 is YNFKEQ. The CDR3 nucleotides read TGTGCCAGCAGCCTTACAGGGGATAATTCACCCCTCCACTTT. Amino acids: CASSLTGDNSPLHF.

The CDR3 region is CASSNEDSSSPLTEAFF. DNA of the CDR3: TGTGCCAGCAGTAACGAGGACAGTTCATCCCCACTCACTGAAGCTTTCTTT. The V and J genes are TRBV6-2 or TRBV6-3 and TRBJ1-1; tentatively, D is TRBD1 (6 bases). This CDR3 contains 17 residues. The V gene lost 5 bases and the J gene lost 4 bases, with 23 bases spanning the gap. The germline gives CDR1 MNHEY, CDR2 SVGEGT.

V and J are TRBV12-3 or TRBV12-4 and TRBJ1-5; no reliable D call. V lost 5 bases and J lost 7, with 12 bases in between. The CDR3 runs to 13 residues. CDR3 loop: CASSPQVPQPQHF. The CDR3 region has the DNA TGTGCCAGCAGTCCCCAGGTACCCCAGCCCCAGCATTTT.

The chain is built from TRBV18 and TRBJ1-6; 7 nucleotides line up with TRBD1. CDR1 is KGHSH, CDR2 LQKENI, per germline. This CDR3 spans 13 amino acids. With V trimmed by 8 bases and J by 10 bases, 8 bases remained unmatched. The CDR3 spells CASATGVESPLHF. The DNA for the CDR3 is TGTGCCAGCGCTACAGGGGTAGAGTCACCCCTCCACTTT.

CDR3 DNA sequence: TGTGCCAGCAGCTCAGGGGTCGATACGCAGTATTTT. It translates to CASSSGVDTQYF. The rearrangement joins TRBV11-2 to TRBJ2-3; possibly TRBD1 for D (6 bases). V was trimmed by 4 bases and J by 6 bases, leaving 8 bases between them. The CDR3 runs 12 residues. Germline CDR1 reads SGHAT; CDR2 reads FQNNGV. Looking up the rest from reference TRBV11-2 and TRBJ2-3 gives the full variable domain: EAGVAQSPRYKIIEKRQSVAFWCNPISGHATLYWYQQILGQGPKLLIQFQNNGVVDDSQLPKDRFSAERLKGVDSTLKIQPAKLEDSAVYLCASSSGVDTQYFGPGTRLTVL.

The chain is built from TRBV29-1 and TRBJ2-2; TRBD1 is a possible D gene (6 bases). This CDR3 spans 12 amino acids. Trimming left V 6 bases short and J 6 bases short, with 11 bases between. Per the germline V gene, CDR1 is SQVTM and CDR2 is ANQGSEA. CDR3 nucleotide sequence: TGCAGCGTAACACAGGGTGCCGGGGAGCTGTTTTTT. It yields the protein CSVTQGAGELFF.

The CDR3 spells CASSIIGQGMTGYTF. As DNA, the CDR3 is TGTGCCAGTAGTATCATTGGACAGGGGATGACTGGCTACACCTTC. The rearrangement uses TRBV19 and TRBJ1-2; 9 nucleotides line up with TRBD1. The CDR3 has 15 residues. Germline V gene sequence: CDR1 LNHDA, CDR2 SQIVND (reference sequence). V trimming: 3 bases; J trimming: 7 bases; junction bases outside the gene matches: 9.

The rearrangement joins TRBV6-5 to TRBJ2-7; tentative D call: TRBD2 (5 bases). Germline values: CDR1 MNHEY, CDR2 SVGAGI. The CDR3 length is 15 residues. Trimming left V 2 bases short and J 4 bases short, with 15 bases between. CDR3 DNA sequence: TGTGCCAGCAGTTACGTCTTGTCGGAGGCGTACGAGCAGTACTTC. Translation: CASSYVLSEAYEQYF.

This chain links TRBV7-6 with TRBJ2-2; possibly TRBD1 for D (6 bases). Germline values: CDR1 SGHVS, CDR2 FNYEAQ. The CDR3 extends over 12 amino acids. V gave up 5 bases and J gave up 7 bases, with 8 bases separating them. The CDR3 region is CASSEGVGELFF. The CDR3 DNA reads as TGTGCCAGCAGCGAGGGGGTCGGGGAGCTGTTTTTT.

This sequence joins TRBV5-1 and TRBJ2-1; tentative D call: TRBD2 (6 bases). From germline, CDR1 is SGHRS and CDR2 YFSETQ. Trimming shortened V by 4 bases and J by 2 bases, and 13 bases separated the two germline ends. The CDR3 runs 15 residues. CDR3 loop: CASSPAGSTYNEQFF. The CDR3 DNA sequence: TGCGCCAGCAGCCCTGCGGGATCCACCTACAATGAGCAGTTCTTC.